This TCR beta chain derives from a study of cytotoxic CD8 clonotypes in ibrutinib-treated CLL. Notes on the study in general: Timing of sampling differed between sustained-remission and progressing patients.

The CDR3 totals 12 residues. The ends were cut back, 2 bases at V and 8 bases at J, with 8 bases in the middle. Germline CDR1 LNHDA, CDR2 SQIVND (reference sequence). This clone was seen just once. As yet, its antigen is unknown. The data were produced by immunoSEQ multiplex PCR, yet TCRdb's version contains in-frame clones alone and is incomplete. This sample has approximately 200,000 clones, with around 72% found just once. The sample consisted of PBMCs, taken after 24 months of ibrutinib treatment. The genes are TRBV19 and TRBJ2-3, with D unclear. This clonotype originated in a human donor with chronic lymphocytic leukemia. Here the CDR3 DNA reads TGTGCCAGTAGTATAACCTCCGCTACGCAGTATTTT. It encodes CASSITSATQYF.